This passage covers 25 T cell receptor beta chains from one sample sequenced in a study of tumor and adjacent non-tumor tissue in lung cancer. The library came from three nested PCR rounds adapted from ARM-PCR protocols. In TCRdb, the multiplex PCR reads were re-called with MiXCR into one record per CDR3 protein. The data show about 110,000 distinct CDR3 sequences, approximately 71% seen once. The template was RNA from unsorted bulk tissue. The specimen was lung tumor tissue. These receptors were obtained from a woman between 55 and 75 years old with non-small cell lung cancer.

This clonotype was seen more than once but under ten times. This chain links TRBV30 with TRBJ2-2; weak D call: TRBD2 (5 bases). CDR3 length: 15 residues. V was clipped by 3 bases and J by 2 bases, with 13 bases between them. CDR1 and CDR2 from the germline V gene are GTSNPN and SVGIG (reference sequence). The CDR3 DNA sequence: TGTGCCTGGAGCCATGGCGGGTTTAACACCGGGGAGCTGTTTTTT. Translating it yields CAWSHGGFNTGELFF.

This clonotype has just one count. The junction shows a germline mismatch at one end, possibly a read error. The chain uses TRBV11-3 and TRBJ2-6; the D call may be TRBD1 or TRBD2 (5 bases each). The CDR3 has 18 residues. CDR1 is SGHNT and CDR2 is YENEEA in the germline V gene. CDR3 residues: CASSFAGRGDSGGNVLTF. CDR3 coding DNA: TGTGCTAGCAGCTTCGCAGGGCGTGGAGACTCTGGGGGCAACGTCCTGACTTTC.

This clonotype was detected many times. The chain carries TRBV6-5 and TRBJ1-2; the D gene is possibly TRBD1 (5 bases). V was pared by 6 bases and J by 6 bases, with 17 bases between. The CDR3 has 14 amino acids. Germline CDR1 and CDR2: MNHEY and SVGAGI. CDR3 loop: CASSRTTQGDGYTF. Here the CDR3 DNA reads TGTGCCAGCAGCCGAACAACCCAGGGAGATGGCTACACCTTC.

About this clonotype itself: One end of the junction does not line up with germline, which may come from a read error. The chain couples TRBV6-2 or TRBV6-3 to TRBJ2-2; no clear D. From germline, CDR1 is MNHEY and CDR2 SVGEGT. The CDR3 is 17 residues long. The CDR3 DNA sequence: TGTGCTAGCAGTTACATCCAACAGAGGACCAACACCGGGGAGCTGTTTTTT. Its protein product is CASSYIQQRTNTGELFF.

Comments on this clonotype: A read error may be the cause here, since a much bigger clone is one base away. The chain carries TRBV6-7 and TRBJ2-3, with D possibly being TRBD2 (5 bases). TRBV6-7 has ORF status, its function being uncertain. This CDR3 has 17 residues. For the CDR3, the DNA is TGTGCCAGCAGTTACTCTTCCGTTCTAGCTTGCACAGATACGCTGTATTTT. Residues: CASSYSSVLACTDTLYF.

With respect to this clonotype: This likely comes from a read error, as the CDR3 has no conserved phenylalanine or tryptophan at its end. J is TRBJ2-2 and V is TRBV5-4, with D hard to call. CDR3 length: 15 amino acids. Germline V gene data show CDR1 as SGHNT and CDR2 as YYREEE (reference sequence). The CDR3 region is CANSLAEQNTGELFY. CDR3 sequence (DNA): TGTGCCAACAGCTTGGCCGAACAGAACACCGGGGAGCTGTTTTAT.

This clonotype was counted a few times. CDR3: CASSQEAAKPPETQYF. CDR3 nucleotide sequence: TGTGCCAGCAGCCAAGAGGCCGCAAAGCCTCCAGAGACCCAGTACTTC. The rearrangement links TRBV3-2 to TRBJ2-5; the D call of TRBD2 is as the table states it, not checked on the DNA. TRBV3-2 is flagged as a pseudogene. The CDR3 has 16 residues.

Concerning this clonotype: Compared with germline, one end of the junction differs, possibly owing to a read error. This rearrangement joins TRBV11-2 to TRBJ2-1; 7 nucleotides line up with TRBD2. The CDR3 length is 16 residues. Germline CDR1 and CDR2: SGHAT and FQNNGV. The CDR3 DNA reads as TGTGCCATCAGCTTAGCATTAGGCGGGAGAGTCAATGAGCAGTTCTTC. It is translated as CAISLALGGRVNEQFF.

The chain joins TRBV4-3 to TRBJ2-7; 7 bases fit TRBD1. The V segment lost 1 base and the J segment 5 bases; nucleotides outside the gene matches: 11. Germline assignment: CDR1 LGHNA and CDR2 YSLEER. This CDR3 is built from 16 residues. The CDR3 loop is CASSQVYDDRVDEQYF. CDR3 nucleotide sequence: TGCGCCAGCAGCCAAGTATATGATGACAGGGTCGACGAGCAGTACTTC.

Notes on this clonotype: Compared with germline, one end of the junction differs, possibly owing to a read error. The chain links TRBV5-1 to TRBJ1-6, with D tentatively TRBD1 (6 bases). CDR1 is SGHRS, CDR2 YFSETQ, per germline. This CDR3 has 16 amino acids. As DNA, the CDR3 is TGCGCCAGCAACTTGGAACTAGGGACAAGGAATTCACCCCTCCACTTT. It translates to CASNLELGTRNSPLHF.

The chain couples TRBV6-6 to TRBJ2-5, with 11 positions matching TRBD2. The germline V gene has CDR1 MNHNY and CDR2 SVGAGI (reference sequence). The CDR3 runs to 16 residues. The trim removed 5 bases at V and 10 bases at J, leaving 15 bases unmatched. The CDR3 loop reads CASSRGVGLAGHIQYF. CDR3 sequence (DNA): TGTGCCAGCAGTAGGGGGGTTGGACTAGCGGGTCACATCCAGTACTTC.

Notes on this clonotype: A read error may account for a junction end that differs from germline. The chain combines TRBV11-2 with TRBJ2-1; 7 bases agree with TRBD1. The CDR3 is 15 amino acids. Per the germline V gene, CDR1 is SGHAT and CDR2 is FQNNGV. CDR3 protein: CASSLVRQGINEQFF. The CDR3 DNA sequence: TGTGCTAGCAGCTTAGTGAGACAGGGCATCAATGAGCAGTTCTTC.

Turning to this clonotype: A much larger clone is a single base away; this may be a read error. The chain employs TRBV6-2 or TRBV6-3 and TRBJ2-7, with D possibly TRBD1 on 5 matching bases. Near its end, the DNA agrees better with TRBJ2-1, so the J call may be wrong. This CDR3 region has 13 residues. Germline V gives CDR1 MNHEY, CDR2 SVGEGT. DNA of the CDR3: TGTGCCAGCAGTGACGGACACCTTTACGAGCAGTTCTTC. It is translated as CASSDGHLYEQFF.

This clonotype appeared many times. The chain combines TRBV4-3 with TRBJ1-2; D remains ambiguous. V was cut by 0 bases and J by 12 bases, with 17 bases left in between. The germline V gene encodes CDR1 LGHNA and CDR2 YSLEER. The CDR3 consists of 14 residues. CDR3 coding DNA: TGCGCCAGCAGCCAAGATCCCCAGACTTTGAGCCACACCTTC. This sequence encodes CASSQDPQTLSHTF.

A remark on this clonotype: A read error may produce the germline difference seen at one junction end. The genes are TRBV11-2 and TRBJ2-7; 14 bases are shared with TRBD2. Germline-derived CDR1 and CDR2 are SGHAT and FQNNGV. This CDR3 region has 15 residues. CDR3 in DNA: TGTGCCAGCATATACGGGACTAGCGGGAGCTACGAGCAGTACTTT. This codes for CASIYGTSGSYEQYF.

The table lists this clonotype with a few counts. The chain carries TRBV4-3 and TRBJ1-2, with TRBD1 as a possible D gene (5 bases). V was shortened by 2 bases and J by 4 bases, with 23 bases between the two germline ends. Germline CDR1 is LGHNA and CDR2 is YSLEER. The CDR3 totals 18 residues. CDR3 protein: CASSQSLAGPGRSYGYTF. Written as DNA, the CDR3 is TGCGCCAGCAGCCAATCTCTAGCAGGGCCGGGGAGAAGCTATGGCTACACCTTC.

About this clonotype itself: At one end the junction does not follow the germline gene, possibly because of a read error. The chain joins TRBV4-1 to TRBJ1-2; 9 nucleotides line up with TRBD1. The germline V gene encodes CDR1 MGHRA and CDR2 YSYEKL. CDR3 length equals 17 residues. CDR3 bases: TGCGCCAGTAGCCACGAATCTAGGACAGGGGCCTATTATGGCCACACCTTC. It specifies CASSHESRTGAYYGHTF.

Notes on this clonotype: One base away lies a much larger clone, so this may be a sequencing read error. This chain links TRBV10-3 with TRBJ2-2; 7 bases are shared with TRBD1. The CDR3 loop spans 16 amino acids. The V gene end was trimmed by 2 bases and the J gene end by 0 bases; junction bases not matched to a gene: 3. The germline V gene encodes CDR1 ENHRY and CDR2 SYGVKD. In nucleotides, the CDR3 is TGTGCCATCAGTGAGACCGGGACAGCGAACACCGGGGAGCTGTTTTTT. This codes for CAISETGTANTGELFF.

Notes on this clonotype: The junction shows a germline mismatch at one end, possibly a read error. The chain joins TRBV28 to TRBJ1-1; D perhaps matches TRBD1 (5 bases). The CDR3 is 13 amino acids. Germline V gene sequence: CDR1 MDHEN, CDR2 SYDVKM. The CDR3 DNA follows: TGTGCCAGCAGTTTTCCAAGGGGCACTGAAACTTTCTTT. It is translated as CASSFPRGTETFF.

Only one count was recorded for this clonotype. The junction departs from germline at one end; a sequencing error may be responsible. CDR3 nucleotide sequence: TGTGCCAGCAGTTTAGAGTTGACTTGCGGGAGCCACAATGAGCAACTCTTC. It encodes CASSLELTCGSHNEQLF. The chain is built from TRBV11-3 and TRBJ2-1; 7 bases agree with TRBD2. The CDR3 loop spans 17 amino acids. The germline V gene encodes CDR1 SGHNT and CDR2 YENEEA.

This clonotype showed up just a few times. The CDR3 bases are TGTGCCAGCAGCTTGGTCGGGACGGATGAAAAACTGTTTTTT. Protein: CASSLVGTDEKLFF. The J gene is TRBJ1-4, the V gene TRBV7-9; tentative D call: TRBD1 (5 bases). The CDR3 consists of 14 residues. V was cut by 3 bases and J by 6 bases, with 11 bases left in between. Germline lookup yields CDR1 SEHNR and CDR2 FQNEAQ (reference sequence).

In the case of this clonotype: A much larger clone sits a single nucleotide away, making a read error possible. The CDR3 protein is CASSEGPASSSGTTIYF. The DNA for the CDR3 is TGTGCCAGCAGTGAAGGTCCTGCTAGCAGCTCTGGAACCACCATATATTTT. The V call is TRBV6-1, the J call TRBJ1-3; D is unresolved. CDR3 length: 17 amino acids. Germline V gene lookup returns CDR1 MNHNS and CDR2 SASEGT.

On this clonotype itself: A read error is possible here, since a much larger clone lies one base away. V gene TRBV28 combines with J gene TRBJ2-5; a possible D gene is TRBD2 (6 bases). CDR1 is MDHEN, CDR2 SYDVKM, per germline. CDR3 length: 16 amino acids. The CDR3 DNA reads TGTGTCAGCAGTTTTAGGGGCAGGGCGGGACCGGAGACCCAGTACTTC. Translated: CVSSFRGRAGPETQYF.

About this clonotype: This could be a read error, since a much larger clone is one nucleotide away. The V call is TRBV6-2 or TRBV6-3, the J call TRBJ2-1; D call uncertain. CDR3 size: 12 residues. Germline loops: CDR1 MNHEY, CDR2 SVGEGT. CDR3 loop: CVSSNPSVEQFF. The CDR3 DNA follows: TGTGTCAGCAGTAACCCTTCCGTTGAGCAGTTCTTC.

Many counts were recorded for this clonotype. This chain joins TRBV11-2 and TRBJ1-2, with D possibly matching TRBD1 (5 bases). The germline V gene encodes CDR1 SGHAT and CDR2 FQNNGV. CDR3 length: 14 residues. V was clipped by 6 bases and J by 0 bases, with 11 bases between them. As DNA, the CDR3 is TGTGCCAGCAGAAATAGGGGAGCTAACTATGGCTACACCTTC. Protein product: CASRNRGANYGYTF.